This T cell receptor (beta chain) came from a study of control samples from healthy donors and cancer patients. The CDR3 consists of 15 residues. The germline CDR1 and CDR2 sequences are SGHTA and FQGNSA. Trimming left V 10 bases short and J 2 bases short, with 18 bases between. Sequenced by immunoSEQ multiplex PCR; TCRdb stores in-frame clones only, minus some. The data hold about 79,000 clones, with over 85% observed a single time. The source material was PBMCs. This clonotype was obtained from a woman aged 40 to 50 with lung cancer. V gene TRBV7-2 combines with J gene TRBJ2-1; tentatively, D is TRBD1 (6 bases). The CDR3 DNA sequence: TGTGCCATCGTCGGAATGGGACATACCTACAATGAGCAGTTCTTC. The encoded protein is CAIVGMGHTYNEQFF.